This T cell receptor beta chain comes out of a study of PD-1 blockade in classical Hodgkin lymphoma. Study context: With a 2-week interval, patients received intravenous nivolumab at 3 mg/kg. Study results and caveats: Baseline diversity was lower in partial responders and progressors than complete responders. Baseline TCR diversity was reportedly lower in newly diagnosed patients than in healthy donors. It was reported as lower still in relapsed/refractory patients.

Repertoires were generated with immunoSEQ multiplex PCR, while TCRdb's copy carries only in-frame clones and drops some. Of 10,000 to 15,000 clones in the sample, 84% were seen once. All the patients suffered relapse after autologous stem cell transplantation, and brentuximab vedotin exposure differed. Best responses were complete response, partial response or progressive disease. V was shortened by 5 bases and J by 0 bases, with 14 bases between the two germline ends. Per the germline V gene, CDR1 is MNHEY and CDR2 is SMNVEV (reference sequence). The CDR3 is 17 residues long. Points on this clone: The antigen is undetermined.

The sample here was peripheral blood mononuclear cells (PBMCs), taken at baseline. The V gene is TRBV27, the J gene TRBJ2-6; unclear D gene. This TCR was sampled from a human donor with classical Hodgkin lymphoma. The CDR3 nucleotides are TGTGCCAGCAGTCGGTCAGTTACCAACTCTGGGGCCAACGTCCTGACTTTC. Its translation is CASSRSVTNSGANVLTF.